This TCR beta chain was retrieved from a study of shared clonotypes between healthy human individuals. About the research overall: A couple of female and a few male donors aged 18 to 49 were enrolled. Broader study findings: A limitation of the genetic and exposure-history diversity represented arose from few donors.

Turning to this clone: Its antigen remains unknown.

Profiled with immunoSEQ multiplex PCR; TCRdb holds only in-frame clones, not every one. In the table there are about 960,000 clones, more than 75% of which are singletons. CDR1 and CDR2 from the germline V gene are SGHDT and YYEEEE. The V segment lost 4 bases and the J segment 9 bases; nucleotides outside the gene matches: 9. This CDR3 region has 15 residues. This clonotype was sampled from a man aged 18 to 30 in good health. V and J are TRBV5-6 and TRBJ2-1, with TRBD2 identical over 11 bases. The specimen was memory CD4+ T cells sorted from blood. Subset specified: CD45RA-negative fraction. This CDR3 is CASSRRLAGFSEQFF. The CDR3 DNA reads as TGTGCCAGCAGCCGCAGACTAGCGGGATTTAGTGAGCAGTTCTTC.